This note documents a single TCR beta chain sequence. This clone appeared many times. Its antigen specificity is not known. The read stops 3 residues short of the end of the CDR3; the missing end is completed from the germline J gene. The sample comes from a study of T cell clonality in common variable immunodeficiency (dated by TCRdb to the mid-2010s). Broad study findings and their caveats: According to the authors, figuring out what caused the increased clonality in CVID would require sequencing the repertoires of T cell subpopulations. Reportedly, TCRbeta sequences from CVID had fewer deletions and N-nucleotide insertions, and highly modified clones with 13 or more V deletions were absent from CVID. Patient heterogeneity within the CVID cohort put limits on correlating repertoire features with clinical complications. Despite equal DNA input, controls averaged about 81,820 unique sequences per sample versus about 32,000 in CVID samples. CVID subjects shared fewer TCRbeta clones with each other than healthy controls did (p < 0.0001). Increased TCRbeta clonality was found in CVID subjects compared with healthy controls (t-test p = 0.018), with the increase being most characteristic of about a third of subjects.

Diagnosis of CVID followed standard criteria, namely serum IgG, IgA and/or IgM below the normal range together with specific antibody deficiency. There were 44 subjects in the CVID group (approximately 15 female and 30 or so male), ranging in age from about 9 to 65 years, with a mean age of around 40. Most CVID patients and most healthy controls were of Caucasian heritage. At the time of study participation, every CVID subject had been on replacement immunoglobulin therapy for at least one year. When blood was collected, none of the CVID subjects were ill or on immunomodulatory or immunosuppressive medication. Heparinized peripheral whole blood samples of 5 to 8 ml were collected from each donor. Genomic DNA from adults with common variable immune deficiency (CVID) and from healthy adult controls was the source for sequencing TCRbeta CDR3 repertoires. To isolate peripheral blood mononuclear cells, diluted blood was subjected to density centrifugation over Hypaque 1077 or Ficoll-Paque. Unsorted mononuclear cells served as the source of genomic DNA, which was extracted either by Qiagen column purification or by a centrifugation-based method.

For sequencing input, CVID and control samples contributed equivalent amounts of genomic DNA. For every sample, a 60 bp segment covering the rearranged TCRbeta CDR3 region was amplified and then sequenced. The immunoSEQ assay, a bias-corrected multiplex PCR combined with high-throughput sequencing, was used to amplify TCRbeta. For the original study's pipeline: Each unique nucleotide sequence was treated as a clone and annotated with V, D and J genes, copy number and frequency. Sequences were labeled productive if in frame, and non-productive if out of frame or containing stop codons. Clonality was calculated from Shannon's entropy as previously described. The predicted amino acid sequences of productive clones were used to derive the mean CDR3 Kyte-Doolittle hydropathy. Using the R hclust function, scaled V gene usage was clustered hierarchically with Manhattan distance and complete linkage. Clone sharing by CDR3 amino acid sequence was assessed by resampling 12 repertoires per group over 100 rounds. The repertoires were searched for 55 to 75 published EBV-specific TCRbeta sequences and fewer than 250 published CMV-specific TCRbeta sequences. A couple of CVID samples yielding fewer than 10,000 sequences were excluded from analysis, leaving approximately 40 CVID repertoires. TCRdb carries this immuneACCESS record with in-frame sequences only. Its versions omit some clonotypes, under half of them owing to an unresolved V gene in the studies checked, with the rest unexplained. V, J and clone size are taken as reported in that table, and D and trimming were inferred from the DNA itself. This sample has over 30,000 clones in the table, none counted a single time. Clones ranked in the top ten supply about 26% of the sample.

CDR3 length: 14 amino acids, cysteine to phenylalanine. The 33 bases shown cover part of the CDR3, and their frame starts at base 1. V and J are truncated by 6 bases and 0 bases respectively, leaving an intervening sequence of 9 bases. Based on the germline V gene, the CDR1 and CDR2 sequences are MDHEN and SYDVKM. The chain is encoded by TRBV28 joined to TRBJ2-1; perhaps TRBD2 is the D gene, with 5 bases matching. The sequence derives from a human donor with common variable immunodeficiency. Source material: peripheral blood mononuclear cells. The part of the CDR3 DNA that was read is TGTGCCAGCAGGGACTTCAACTCCTACAATGAG. Translated, this gives CASRDFNSYNE. The full CDR3 sequence reads CASRDFNSYNEQFF.